A selection of T cell receptor beta chains follows, all from one sample in a study of cytomegalovirus exposure and HLA in healthy donors. Some clones are missing from TCRdb's copy, which holds only in-frame ones; the method was immunoSEQ multiplex PCR. The table lists roughly 150,000 clones, approximately 72% of them singletons. Sequencing was done on a sample of PBMCs. All receptors come from a man younger than 35 in good health and CMV-seronegative. Both conserved end residues are part of each CDR3. D genes are given only for firm matches. The listing skips clone size in some rows; elsewhere it reads once, few, many or a size class.

>many|TRBV27|16|.|TRBJ1-5
TGTGCCACCTCCTCAGGGAAGACAACCCTGTGGCAGCCCCAGCATTTT
CATSSGKTTLWQPQHF
>.|TRBV27|12|.|TRBJ1-2
TGTGCCAGCAGCCAGCTAGGTAGGGGCTACACCTTC
CASSQLGRGYTF
>.|TRBV6-5|14|TRBD1|TRBJ2-5
TGTGCCAGCCGCCTTGACAGGGAGAGGCAGACCCAGTACTTC
CASRLDRERQTQYF
>few|TRBV11-2|15|TRBD1|TRBJ1-2
TGTGCCAGCAGCTTAACTACAGGGGGAGGCTATGGCTACACCTTC
CASSLTTGGGYGYTF
>.|TRBV30|15|TRBD2|TRBJ2-2
TGTGCCTGGAGTGTCAGCGGGAGAAGGGCCGGGGAGCTGTTTTTT
CAWSVSGRRAGELFF
>.|TRBV29-1|13|TRBD1|TRBJ2-7
TGCAGCGTACGTCTTAACAGGGGCTACGAGCAGTACTTC
CSVRLNRGYEQYF
>.|TRBV28|17|TRBD1|TRBJ2-7
TGTGCCAGCGAGGGGACAGGGGGCGCGGGGGGATTATACGAGCAGTACTTC
CASEGTGGAGGLYEQYF
>.|TRBV30|15|.|TRBJ2-4
TGTGCCTGGAGCGCCGAAGGACTAGCCAAAAACATTCAGTACTTC
CAWSAEGLAKNIQYF
>.|TRBV13|14|.|TRBJ1-1
TGTGCCAGCACGGCGAGCCCGCGGGACACTGAAGCTTTCTTT
CASTASPRDTEAFF
>.|TRBV6-1|16|.|TRBJ2-7
TGTGCCAGCAGTGAAGCATGGACAGTATCCCCTCGGGAGCAGTACTTC
CASSEAWTVSPREQYF
>.|TRBV7-9|18|.|TRBJ2-6
TGTTCCAGCAGCCCTTACCCAGGACAGTCCTCTGGGGCCAACGTCCTGACTTTC
CSSSPYPGQSSGANVLTF
>.|TRBV27|16|TRBD2|TRBJ2-3
TGTGCCAGCAGTCCCGCCGGGACTAGCGGGAGCAATACGCAGTATTTT
CASSPAGTSGSNTQYF
>few|TRBV6-4|15|TRBD1|TRBJ2-2
TGTGCCAGCAGTTACGGGACAGGGGACACCGGGGAGCTGTTTTTT
CASSYGTGDTGELFF
>few|TRBV6-4|14|TRBD2|TRBJ2-1
TGTGCCAGCAGTGAGCGGGAGGGCTACAATGAGCAGTTCTTC
CASSEREGYNEQFF
>.|TRBV9|12|.|TRBJ2-1
TGTGCCAGCAGCCCTAGGCCGGGTGAGCAGTTCTTC
CASSPRPGEQFF
>.|TRBV5-6|16|TRBD1|TRBJ2-1
TGTGCCAGCAGCTTGTGGACAGGGAGCTCCTACAATGAGCAGTTCTTC
CASSLWTGSSYNEQFF
>few|TRBV7-8|19|.|TRBJ2-1
TGTGCCAGCAGCTTAAGGGGCGGGAAAAGTTACCGCTCCTACAATGAGCAGTTCTTC
CASSLRGGKSYRSYNEQFF
>.|TRBV5-1|16|.|TRBJ2-6
TGCGCCAGCAGCTTGGATCCCGCGTCTGGGGCCAACGTCCTGACTTTC
CASSLDPASGANVLTF
>.|TRBV27|13|TRBD1|TRBJ1-1
TGTGCCAGCCACCCAGGGGGTAGTACTGAAGCTTTCTTT
CASHPGGSTEAFF
>.|TRBV6-5|14|TRBD1|TRBJ1-5
TGTGCCAGCAGCTCGACAGGGGATCGGCAGCCCCAGCATTTT
CASSSTGDRQPQHF
>.|TRBV27|14|TRBD2|TRBJ2-2
TGTGCCAGCACCGGGACTAGATTCACCGGGGAGCTGTTTTTT
CASTGTRFTGELFF
>.|TRBV10-3|14|TRBD2|TRBJ2-1
TGTGCCATAGGAAGCGGGAGGGTCGAAAATGAGCAGTTCTTC
CAIGSGRVENEQFF
>.|TRBV10-1|13|TRBD2|TRBJ2-1
TGCGCCAGCACGGGAGCGGGATTCGCTGAGCAGTTCTTC
CASTGAGFAEQFF
>.|TRBV5-4|16|.|TRBJ1-2
TGTGCCAGCAGCTGGGGGGGTGGCGCCCGCTTCTATGGCTACACCTTC
CASSWGGGARFYGYTF
>.|TRBV6-5|14|TRBD2|TRBJ2-7
TGTGCCAGCACTAACCCTAGCGGGAGCAACGAGCAGTACTTC
CASTNPSGSNEQYF
>.|TRBV28|15|TRBD1|TRBJ2-1
TGTGCCAGCAGTGTGACAGGGGGCGCGGGCAATGAGCAGTTCTTC
CASSVTGGAGNEQFF
>.|TRBV5-1|16|TRBD1|TRBJ2-2
TGCGCCAGCAGCTTGGAGGGGACAGGTACGACCGGGGAGCTGTTTTTT
CASSLEGTGTTGELFF
>.|TRBV14|15|.|TRBJ2-6
TGTGCCAGCAGCCAGGCGGTCTCTGGGGCCAACGTCCTGACTTTC
CASSQAVSGANVLTF
>once|TRBV13|14|TRBD1|TRBJ2-7
TGTGCCAGCAGCCCTAGGACAGGAAGCTACGAGCAGTACTTC
CASSPRTGSYEQYF
>.|TRBV19|14|.|TRBJ2-7
TGTGCCTCAAATAGGGACACCAGCTCCTACGAGCAGTACTTC
CASNRDTSSYEQYF
>.|TRBV6-6|15|.|TRBJ2-2
TGTGCCAGCGGTACCGGACTCCTTAACACCGGGGAGCTGTTTTTT
CASGTGLLNTGELFF
>.|TRBV6-4|16|TRBD2|TRBJ2-3
TGTGCCAGCAGGGAAGCGGGAGGGCCTTGGACAGATACGCAGTATTTT
CASREAGGPWTDTQYF
>few|TRBV9|12|TRBD1|TRBJ2-7
TGTGCCAGCAGCCAGACAGGGAACGAGCAGTACTTC
CASSQTGNEQYF
>few|TRBV6-6|14|TRBD2|TRBJ2-7
TGTGCCAGCAGCGGGACTAGCGGCTCCTACGAGCAGTACTTC
CASSGTSGSYEQYF
>.|TRBV19|13|.|TRBJ1-5
TGTGCCAGTTGCATCGGGAGGGATCAGCCCCAGCATTTT
CASCIGRDQPQHF
>.|TRBV27|15|TRBD1|TRBJ2-5
TGTGCCAGCTCCGCACTGGGACAGGCCTTCCTAGGGCAGTACTTC
CASSALGQAFLGQYF